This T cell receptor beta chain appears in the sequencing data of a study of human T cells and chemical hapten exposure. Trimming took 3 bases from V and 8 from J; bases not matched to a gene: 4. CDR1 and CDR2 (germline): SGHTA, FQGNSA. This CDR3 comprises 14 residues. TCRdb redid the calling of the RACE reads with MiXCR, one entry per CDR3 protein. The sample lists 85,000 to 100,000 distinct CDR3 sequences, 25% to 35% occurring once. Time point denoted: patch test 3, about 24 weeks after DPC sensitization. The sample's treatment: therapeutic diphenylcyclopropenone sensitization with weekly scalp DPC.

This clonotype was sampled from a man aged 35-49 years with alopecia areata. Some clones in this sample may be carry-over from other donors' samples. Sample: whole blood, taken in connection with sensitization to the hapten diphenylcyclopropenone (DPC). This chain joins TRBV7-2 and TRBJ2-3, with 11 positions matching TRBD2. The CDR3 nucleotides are TGTGCCAGCAGCTTGGGGACTAGCGGCTCTACGCAGTATTTT. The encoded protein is CASSLGTSGSTQYF.